These T cell receptor beta chains were read from a single sample in a study of blood T cells in healthy people across ages. In TCRdb, the 5' RACE reads were re-called with MiXCR into one record per CDR3 protein. The sample has some 800,000 distinct CDR3 sequences; 44% are singletons. The specimen sequenced was blood. The receptors were gathered from a man in his sixties in good health. The CDR3 runs from the conserved cysteine through the conserved F or W. A D gene is named only where the DNA matches it firmly.

D,V,J,CDR3
TRBD2,TRBV20-1,TRBJ2-3,CSARAGSGGTQYF
TRBD2,TRBV7-9,TRBJ2-2,CASSPSGNTGELFF
-,TRBV6-2/TRBV6-3,TRBJ1-2,CASSYPRGLYGYTF
-,TRBV20-1,TRBJ2-7,CSARSRGKSGEQYF
-,TRBV4-3,TRBJ2-7,CASSRERDRSYGQYF
-,TRBV19,TRBJ2-1,CASSIAAQGRFNEQFF
TRBD1,TRBV5-1,TRBJ1-2,CASSPGQGSDGYTF
-,TRBV29-1,TRBJ1-4,CSARPGASSSELFF
-,TRBV27,TRBJ1-4,CASRRGGTGNEKLFF
-,TRBV7-2,TRBJ2-7,CASSTIRGDKQYF
TRBD1,TRBV30,-,CAWSDPDRGDEQYF
-,TRBV7-2,TRBJ2-5,CASTPGVLETQYF
-,TRBV27,TRBJ2-5,CASSPSPTGSLETQYF
-,TRBV20-1,TRBJ1-2,CSAPPPKGGGYTF
-,TRBV10-3,TRBJ2-6,CAISETGGQMISGANVLAF
TRBD1,TRBV7-2,TRBJ2-4,CASSLQGGGRNIQYF
TRBD2,TRBV7-2,TRBJ2-3,CASSLLAGGTTPDTQYF
-,TRBV6-5,TRBJ2-7,CASSDGPRRAFYEQYF
TRBD2,TRBV25-1,TRBJ2-7,CASSVLGREQYF
TRBD1,TRBV20-1,TRBJ1-1,CSARLLQGTLIVTEAFF
TRBD1,TRBV7-9,TRBJ1-1,CASSPRGADTEAFF
-,TRBV6-6,TRBJ1-5,CAASTGHDKTQPQHF
TRBD2,TRBV2,TRBJ2-1,CASSDSGGAREQFF
TRBD1,TRBV11-2,TRBJ1-2,CASSLDHQGAAGYTF
-,TRBV6-6,TRBJ2-7,CASSYVSYGAYEQYF
-,TRBV4-3,TRBJ1-1,CASSQDPRESEAFF
TRBD1,TRBV27,TRBJ1-4,CAFGTEATNEKLFF
-,TRBV6-2/TRBV6-3,TRBJ2-3,CASSLQGGLSADTQYF
-,TRBV24-1,TRBJ2-1,CATSEGHHNEQFF
-,TRBV3-1,TRBJ2-5,CASSRRVWETQYF
-,TRBV7-2,TRBJ2-2,CASSLAPTGELFF
-,TRBV9,TRBJ1-2,CASSVGRGGGYGYTF
TRBD2,TRBV19,TRBJ2-1,CASSPRTSGVSYNEQFF
TRBD1,TRBV2,TRBJ2-1,CASSGDRDEQFF
-,TRBV7-2,TRBJ2-1,CASSLATGQRFDEQFF
TRBD2,TRBV6-2/TRBV6-3,TRBJ2-3,CASRPLAGGPQDTQYF
TRBD2,TRBV7-2,TRBJ2-5,CASSFAGVNQYF
-,TRBV5-8,TRBJ1-2,CASSPGRQIDGYTF
-,TRBV20-1,TRBJ1-2,CSARPGTVGYTF
TRBD2,TRBV10-3,TRBJ2-1,CAISGSSGGASYNEQFF
-,TRBV30,TRBJ2-1,CAWSLGASSYNEQFF
-,TRBV29-1,-,CSGLTDQETQFF
-,TRBV5-6,TRBJ2-1,CASSLGSARETQFF
-,TRBV3-1,TRBJ2-7,CASSLPGTTEQYF
-,TRBV6-2/TRBV6-3,TRBJ2-7,CASSYLGVARRGEQYF
TRBD1,TRBV3-1,TRBJ2-3,CASRPGRGLADTQYF